A single sample is the source of the 20 T cell receptor beta chains below, sequenced in a study of T cell clonality in common variable immunodeficiency. Findings and limits, study-wide: Fewer deletions and N-nucleotide insertions were reportedly seen in common variable immunodeficiency TCR beta sequences.

No antigen is known for these receptors. Only in-frame clones appear in the TCRdb table, and some are missing; sequencing was by immunoSEQ multiplex PCR. The sample features 8,000 to 9,500 clones, with roughly 4% in its top ten. The material sequenced was peripheral blood mononuclear cells. These receptor sequences come from a human donor with common variable immunodeficiency.

Comment on this clone: The CDR3 goes on 3 residues after the read ends, and that part is filled in from the germline J gene. The genes are TRBV19 and TRBJ2-5, with TRBD1 matching over 8 bases. Germline CDR1 is LNHDA and CDR2 is SQIVND (reference sequence). The junction had 12 bases not matched to a gene; V was cut back by 5 bases and J by 7 bases. The CDR3 extends over 15 amino acids. CDR3 sequence reads: CASSPSTGVAVTQYF. CDR3 bases read: TGTGCCAGTAGTCCCTCGACAGGGGTGGCCGTGACC.

A word on this clone: The read is 3 residues too short to cover the CDR3 end, so that end is filled in from the germline J gene. The chain joins TRBV7-9 to TRBJ1-4; no clear D gene. The CDR3 length is 15 residues. Looked up from germline, CDR1 is SEHNR and CDR2 is FQNEAQ (reference sequence). V lost 2 bases to trimming and J lost 4 bases, with 11 bases between them. Partial CDR3 DNA: TGTGCCAGCAGCTTAACACAACCTTTTAATGAAAAA. Translated, it gives CASSLTQPFNEK. The full CDR3 reads CASSLTQPFNEKLFF. The whole variable domain, filled in from reference TRBV7-9 and TRBJ1-4, reads DTGVSQNPRHKITKRGQNVTFRCDPISEHNRLYWYRQTLGQGPEFLTYFQNEAQLEKSRLLSDRFSAERPKGSFSTLEIQRTEQGDSAMYLCASSLTQPFNEKLFFGSGTQLSVL.

This chain's CDR3 is CASSYHWSGGQGNEQFF. CDR3 DNA, as far as it was read: TGTGCCAGCAGTTATCACTGGAGCGGGGGACAGGGCAATGAG. V and J are TRBV6-2 or TRBV6-3 and TRBJ2-1, with D possibly matching TRBD1 (9 bases). The read terminates 3 residues ahead of where the CDR3 ends, so the germline J gene completes it. Germline CDR1 MNHEY, CDR2 SVGEGT. The CDR3 runs to 17 residues. V was cut by 3 bases and J by 6 bases, with 21 bases left in between.

Points on this clone: Read data end 3 residues before the CDR3 end; the end is taken from the germline J gene. The genes are TRBV6-2 or TRBV6-3 and TRBJ1-2, with D maybe TRBD1 (5 bases). Germline-derived CDR1 and CDR2 are MNHEY and SVGEGT. The CDR3 is made up of 14 amino acids. The CDR3 reads CASGSAGPLRGYTF. CDR3 bases read: TGTGCCAGCGGGTCGGCAGGGCCCTTGAGGGGC.

Comments on this clone: The missing CDR3 end, 3 residues past where the read stops, is filled in from the germline J gene. This chain uses TRBV7-2 with TRBJ2-1; 10 nucleotides match TRBD2. Germline V gene sequence: CDR1 SGHTA, CDR2 FQGNSA. The CDR3 consists of 15 residues. V gave up 1 base and J gave up 9 bases; unmatched junction bases: 6. CDR3 DNA (partial): TGTGCCAGCAGCTTAGGGCTAGCGGGAGTCCGTGAG. This encodes CASSLGLAGVRE. The full-length CDR3 reads as CASSLGLAGVREQFF.

Points on this clone: The read terminates 3 residues ahead of where the CDR3 ends, so the germline J gene completes it. The V call is TRBV5-1, the J call TRBJ2-1; 11 bases line up with TRBD1. CDR3 size: 15 residues. Germline V gene sequence: CDR1 SGHRS, CDR2 YFSETQ. The junction had 5 bases not matched to a gene; V was cut back by 6 bases and J by 3 bases. CDR3 DNA, as far as it was read: TGCGCCAGCAACTCCGGGACAGGGGGCTACAATGAG. This gives the protein CASNSGTGGYNE. From start to end, the CDR3 is CASNSGTGGYNEQFF.

Notes on this clone: The CDR3 end falls 3 residues outside the read, so it is completed with the germline J gene. V usage is TRBV7-9 and J usage is TRBJ2-7; 9 bases are a match to TRBD1. V dropped 4 bases and J dropped 2; count of bases not matched to a gene: 6. Germline assignment: CDR1 SEHNR and CDR2 FQNEAQ (reference sequence). The CDR3 contains 15 residues. The CDR3 DNA, read in part, is TGTGCCAGCAGCTCTACAGGGGGCACGCCCTACGAG. Translation: CASSSTGGTPYE. The CDR3 in full is CASSSTGGTPYEQYF.

A note on this clone: The read gets to within 3 residues of the CDR3 end, and the germline J gene fills in the rest. This sequence joins TRBV20-1 and TRBJ1-4, with D possibly TRBD1 on 5 matching bases. The CDR3 is 14 residues long. Germline loops: CDR1 DFQATT, CDR2 SNEGSKA (reference sequence). The CDR3 is CSARAGGRDGKLFF. The sequenced CDR3 bases are TGCAGTGCTAGAGCCGGGGGACGGGATGGGAAA.

To note about this clone: The CDR3 end is not reached by the read, which stops 3 residues before it; the germline J gene fills it in. The rearrangement links TRBV7-8 to TRBJ1-1; D gene ambiguous. Germline CDR1 and CDR2: SGHVS and FQNEAQ. V lost 3 bases and J 2 bases, leaving 7 bases between the germline ends. This CDR3 is 13 amino acids long. Incomplete CDR3 DNA: TGTGCCAGCAGCTTCGCAGGAAACACTGAA. Protein: CASSFAGNTE. The CDR3 in full is CASSFAGNTEAFF.

To note about this clone: Read coverage stops 3 residues before the CDR3 terminus; the germline J gene supplies the remainder. The V gene is TRBV7-9, the J gene TRBJ2-7; D gene ambiguous. CDR1 and CDR2 (germline): SEHNR, FQNEAQ (reference sequence). This CDR3 is built from 14 residues. Trimming removed 1 base from V and 0 bases from J, with 7 bases in between. The sequenced part of the CDR3 DNA is TGTGCCAGCAGCTTAGGCTATTTCTCCTACGAG. Encoded protein: CASSLGYFSYE. The whole CDR3 sequence is CASSLGYFSYEQYF.

As to this clone: The read ends 3 residues before the CDR3 terminus; that terminus is restored from the germline J gene. The V and J genes are TRBV18 and TRBJ1-2; D perhaps matches TRBD1 (6 bases). In germline, CDR1 is KGHSH, CDR2 LQKENI. This CDR3 region has 14 residues. CDR3 DNA, as far as it was read: TGTGCCAGCTCACCTTGGGGGGGCTACGAGGGC. This translates into CASSPWGGYEG. The entire CDR3 reads CASSPWGGYEGYTF.

A remark on this clone: The CDR3 end is not reached by the read, which stops 3 residues before it; the germline J gene fills it in. This sequence joins TRBV7-2 and TRBJ2-1; 8 bases map to TRBD2. V gave up 5 bases and J gave up 7 bases; unmatched junction bases: 10. CDR1 SGHTA and CDR2 FQGNSA come from the germline V gene. The CDR3 sequence is 15 residues long. The part of the CDR3 DNA that was read is TGTGCCAGCAGCCGTAGCGGGGAGCGGGGGAATGAG. Its protein is CASSRSGERGNE. The whole CDR3 region reads CASSRSGERGNEQFF.

As to this clone: The CDR3 extends 3 residues past the end of the read, so its final part is completed from the germline J gene. The V call is TRBV2, the J call TRBJ1-2; 10 positions match TRBD1. The germline V gene encodes CDR1 SNHLY and CDR2 FYNNEI. CDR3 size: 13 residues. CDR3 sequence reads: CASRRQGAFTYTF. The part of the CDR3 DNA that was read is TGTGCCAGCAGAAGACAGGGGGCTTTCACC. The variable domain in full, completed from reference TRBV2 and TRBJ1-2, reads EPEVTQTPSHQVTQMGQEVILRCVPISNHLYFYWYRQILGQKVEFLVSFYNNEISEKSEIFDDQFSVERPDGSNFTLKIRSTKLEDSAMYFCASRRQGAFTYTFGSGTRLTVV.

Frequency places this clone as medium-sized. Read data end 3 residues before the CDR3 end; the end is taken from the germline J gene. V and J are TRBV5-1 and TRBJ2-7; 8 nucleotides line up with TRBD2. The CDR3 extends over 15 amino acids. V lost 4 bases to trimming and J lost 5 bases; unmatched junction nucleotides: 11. Looked up from germline, CDR1 is SGHRS and CDR2 is YFSETQ. Partial CDR3 DNA: TGCGCCAGCAGCCCTTTACCGGGACTAGAAGACGAG. Its translation is CASSPLPGLEDE. The complete CDR3 sequence is CASSPLPGLEDEQYF. The whole variable domain, filled in from reference TRBV5-1 and TRBJ2-7, reads KAGVTQTPRYLIKTRGQQVTLSCSPISGHRSVSWYQQTPGQGLQFLFEYFSETQRNKGNFPGRFSGRQFSNSRSEMNVSTLELGDSALYLCASSPLPGLEDEQYFGPGTRLTVT.

This clone is medium-sized by frequency. CDR3 sequence reads: CSVNGLAYADTQYF. CDR3 DNA, as far as it was read: TGCAGCGTGAACGGACTAGCTTACGCAGATACG. The V call is TRBV29-1, the J call TRBJ2-3, with 8 bases identical to TRBD2. The observed sequence ends 3 residues before the CDR3 terminus, with the missing tail filled in from the germline J gene. Germline CDR1 is SQVTM and CDR2 is ANQGSEA. This CDR3 is built from 14 residues. With V trimmed by 6 bases and J by 4 bases, 9 bases remained unmatched.

This clone is classed as medium-sized by frequency. CDR3 DNA, as far as it was read: TGTGCCAGTACCAAAGTCCGGGGAGGCGGCAATCAGCCC. It is translated as CASTKVRGGGNQP. From start to end, the CDR3 is CASTKVRGGGNQPQHF. J is TRBJ1-5 and V is TRBV19; D unclear. The CDR3 is cut off 3 residues early in the read; its end comes from the germline J gene. V was pared by 7 bases and J by 2 bases, with 18 bases between. CDR1 is LNHDA and CDR2 is SQIVND in the germline V gene (reference sequence). The CDR3 runs to 16 residues.

As to this clone: Coverage ceases 3 residues before the CDR3 finishes, and the germline J gene fills in the end. The chain uses TRBV5-1 and TRBJ1-2; D call uncertain. Germline CDR1 reads SGHRS; CDR2 reads YFSETQ. CDR3 length equals 11 residues. The CDR3 here is CASTSGLGYTF. The part of the CDR3 DNA that was read is TGCGCCAGCACCTCCGGGTTGGGC.

Worth noting for this clone: The read gets to within 3 residues of the CDR3 end, and the germline J gene fills in the rest. V usage is TRBV19 and J usage is TRBJ1-4; no reliable D call. The CDR3 loop spans 14 amino acids. Looked up from germline, CDR1 is LNHDA and CDR2 is SQIVND (reference sequence). The V and J ends lost 3 bases and 4 bases respectively, with 9 bases between them. CDR3 amino acids: CASSISQNNEKLFF. The sequenced CDR3 bases are TGTGCCAGTAGTATCTCGCAGAATAATGAAAAA.

The sequenced CDR3 bases are TGTGCCAGCAGCTCCGGGACAGGGAGGGCTGAA. It codes for CASSSGTGRAE. In full, the CDR3 is CASSSGTGRAEAFF. J is TRBJ1-1 and V is TRBV7-2, with TRBD1 matching 9 bases. The read comes to an end 3 residues before the CDR3 does, leaving the germline J gene to fill in the end. The CDR3 spans 14 residues. V dropped 4 bases and J dropped 6; count of bases not matched to a gene: 6. From germline, CDR1 is SGHTA and CDR2 FQGNSA.

A remark on this clone: The read comes to an end 3 residues before the CDR3 does, leaving the germline J gene to fill in the end. This chain joins TRBV19 and TRBJ2-1; 8 nucleotides agree with TRBD2. Germline CDR1 and CDR2: LNHDA and SQIVND (reference sequence). The length of the CDR3 is 16 residues. The ends lost 7 bases at V and 7 bases at J; junction bases unmatched: 15. The sequenced part of the CDR3 DNA is TGTGCCAGTATGTTACTAGCGGACTCTCTGAAAAATGAG. Protein: CASMLLADSLKNE. In full, the CDR3 reads CASMLLADSLKNEQFF.